This T cell receptor beta chain was recovered during a study of blood T cells in healthy people across ages. Study-wide points: Naive T cell percentage showed a strong correlation with the diversity of TCR beta. Naive CD4+ cell counts and diversity both ran higher in long-lived than in aged donors.

This clonotype was picked up a small number of times. Antigen unknown. The CDR3 has 15 residues. The germline CDR1 and CDR2 sequences are LGHDT and YNNKEL (reference sequence). V lost 6 bases and J 0 bases, leaving 12 bases between the germline ends. The second PCR ran about 6 to 11 cycles with a sample-barcoded 5' primer and J-beta primers. Every sample returned 2.5 million or more CDR3-containing paired-end reads. TCRdb called the 5' RACE reads again in MiXCR, with one record for every CDR3 protein. Among approximately 1.5 million distinct CDR3 sequences listed, 35% to 45% were seen once. The chain links TRBV3-1 to TRBJ2-1; D possibly corresponds to TRBD1 (5 bases). The sample taken for sequencing was blood. The TCR comes from a woman aged 18-29 years in good health. The DNA of the CDR3 is TGTGCCAGCAGGCCGGACACTTTCTCCTACAATGAGCAGTTCTTC. It codes for CASRPDTFSYNEQFF.